This T cell receptor beta chain was retrieved from a study of CD8 T cells in ankylosing spondylitis. TCRdb itself ran the 5' RACE reads through MiXCR, one entry per CDR3 protein. The table includes almost 250,000 distinct CDR3 sequences, 32% detected once. Study outcomes and limitations: Enrichment of disease-linked clones was reportedly significant in matched ankylosing spondylitis synovial fluid.

This CDR3 has 13 residues. The V gene lost 1 base and the J gene lost 4 bases, with 7 bases spanning the gap. CDR1 and CDR2 from the germline V gene are LGHDT and YNNKEL (reference sequence). This clonotype was picked up one time. Its target is not known. The TCR sequence derives from a male donor with ankylosing spondylitis or in good health (not recorded which). This chain links TRBV3-1 with TRBJ1-1; D is uncertain. Sequencing was done on a sample of blood, either unsorted or a sorted T cell fraction (not recorded which). Written as DNA, the CDR3 is TGTGCCAGCAGCCAAGTTCACGGCACTGAAGCTTTCTTT. Its translation: CASSQVHGTEAFF. Supplemented by reference TRBV3-1 and TRBJ1-1, the full variable domain reads DTAVSQTPKYLVTQMGNDKSIKCEQNLGHDTMYWYKQDSKKFLKIMFSYNNKELIINETVPNRFSPKSPDKAHLNLHINSLELGDSAVYFCASSQVHGTEAFFGQGTRLTVV.